This TCR beta chain appears in the sequencing data of a study of shared clonotypes between healthy human individuals. Background on the study: CD4 naive and memory got three plates each, CD8 naive two, CD8 memory one.

The method was immunoSEQ multiplex PCR; TCRdb's version includes in-frame clones alone and lacks a portion of them. This table holds 180,000 or so clones, about 93% found once. The CDR3 spans 15 residues. Unmatched junction bases numbered 5, after V lost 2 bases and J lost 2 bases. Per the germline V gene, CDR1 is MNHEY and CDR2 is SMNVEV (reference sequence). The receptor was derived from a woman aged 25 to 45 in good health. This sequence joins TRBV27 and TRBJ2-7; 8 bases agree with TRBD1. The material sequenced was naive CD4+ T cells sorted from blood. Subset reported: CD45RA+ positively selected. The CDR3 sequence: CASSLTGTGAYEQYF. In DNA, the CDR3 is TGTGCCAGCAGTTTAACCGGGACAGGAGCCTACGAGCAGTACTTC.